This entry concerns a single T cell receptor beta chain. What it binds is unknown. Patients had received no treatment of any kind before thyroid surgery. In the original workflow: CDR3 was compared across clinicopathological groups, and the resulting differences were used to build a distant-metastasis classifier for papillary thyroid cancer. TCRdb ran MiXCR on the PCR reads. The V and J calls were determined by TCRdb, not by the authors. The sample has approximately 20,000 clones, more than 20% seen once. With 4 bases removed from V and 0 bases from J, the gap between germline ends came to 7 bases. This CDR3 has 14 amino acids. The data were taken from a study of metastatic and nonmetastatic thyroid tumors. Whole-study context: The study looked at repertoires side by side in blood and in tumor or nodule tissue from malignant and benign thyroid patients. Regarding the study as a whole: Within blood and tumor, benign nodules reportedly had significantly lower TCR beta diversity than malignant thyroid tumors did.

The TCR sequence derives from a male donor with papillary thyroid cancer or a benign thyroid nodule (not recorded which). Some clones in this sample may be carry-over from other donors' samples. Sequenced material: blood. This sequence joins TRBV12-3 or TRBV12-4 and TRBJ1-3; D uncertain. The CDR3 nucleotides are TGTGCCAGCAGTTACGCCTACTCTGGAAACACCATATATTTT. Residues: CASSYAYSGNTIYF.